This T cell receptor (beta chain) was sequenced in a study of CD8 T cells in ankylosing spondylitis. Generation of TCR beta libraries employed quantitative 5'-RACE incorporating molecular barcodes. TCRdb itself ran the 5' RACE reads through MiXCR, one entry per CDR3 protein. The sample contains 330,000 or so distinct CDR3 sequences, roughly 8% of which appear only once. Study results and limitations: A motif of under 10 highly homologous TCR beta variants was seen as apparently characteristic of ankylosing spondylitis blood. With a CD8+ phenotype, disease-linked clones were relatively rare in peripheral blood. Earlier literature documents some of the motif variants in reactive arthritis synovial fluid and blood. Disease-linked clones were reportedly significantly enriched in matched ankylosing spondylitis synovial fluid.

This clonotype was found many times. What it binds is unknown. The CDR3 extends over 13 amino acids. Trimming took off 0 bases at V and 8 bases at J, with 8 bases between the two ends. Germline-derived CDR1 and CDR2 are SGHTA and FQGNSA. Source material: blood, either unsorted or a sorted T cell fraction (not recorded which). The chain links TRBV7-2 to TRBJ1-5; the D is unclear. This clonotype originated in a male donor with ankylosing spondylitis. The CDR3 bases are TGTGCCAGCAGCTTAGCGTATTCGGAGCCCCAGCATTTT. Its protein product is CASSLAYSEPQHF.